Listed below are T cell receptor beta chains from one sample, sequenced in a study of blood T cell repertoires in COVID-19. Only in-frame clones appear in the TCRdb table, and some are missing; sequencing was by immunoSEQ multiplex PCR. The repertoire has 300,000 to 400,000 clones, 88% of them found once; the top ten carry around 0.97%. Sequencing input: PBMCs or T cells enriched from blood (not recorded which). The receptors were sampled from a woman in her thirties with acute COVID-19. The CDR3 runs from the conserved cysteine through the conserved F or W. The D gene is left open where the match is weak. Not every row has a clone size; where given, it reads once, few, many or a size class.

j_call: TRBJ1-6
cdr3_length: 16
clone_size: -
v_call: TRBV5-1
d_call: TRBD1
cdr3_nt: TGCGCCAGCAGCTTGAGCCCCGGGACAGGTACTTCACCCCTCCACTTT
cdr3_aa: CASSLSPGTGTSPLHF

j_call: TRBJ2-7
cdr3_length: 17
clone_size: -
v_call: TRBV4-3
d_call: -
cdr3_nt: TGCGCCAGCAGCCAAGGTGCCGCTTGGCAGGGAGGACACGAGCAGTACTTC
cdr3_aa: CASSQGAAWQGGHEQYF

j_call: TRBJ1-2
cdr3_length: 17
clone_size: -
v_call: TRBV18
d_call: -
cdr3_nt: TGTGCCAGCTCACCAGTCGTCGTCATACAGGGCGTCTATGGCTACACCTTC
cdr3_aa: CASSPVVVIQGVYGYTF

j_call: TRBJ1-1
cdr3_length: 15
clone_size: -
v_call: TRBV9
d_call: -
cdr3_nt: TGTGCCAGCAGCGCCCACTCTTCACCGGGCACTGAAGCTTTCTTT
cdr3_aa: CASSAHSSPGTEAFF

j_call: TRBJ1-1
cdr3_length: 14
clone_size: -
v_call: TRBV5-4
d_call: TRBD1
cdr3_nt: TGTGCCAGCAGCCGACAGGGAGGTAACACTGAAGCTTTCTTT
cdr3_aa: CASSRQGGNTEAFF

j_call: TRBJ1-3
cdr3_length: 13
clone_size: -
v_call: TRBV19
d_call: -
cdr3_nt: TGTGCCAGTAGGGACTACATGGGAAACACCATATATTTT
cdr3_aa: CASRDYMGNTIYF

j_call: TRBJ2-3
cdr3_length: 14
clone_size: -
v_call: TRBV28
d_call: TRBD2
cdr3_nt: TGTGCCACCCAGCGGGGGGCCGGCACAGATACGCAGTATTTT
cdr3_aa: CATQRGAGTDTQYF

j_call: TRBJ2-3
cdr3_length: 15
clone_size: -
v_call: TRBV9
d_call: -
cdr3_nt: TGTGCCAGCAGCGTAGGTGGGGCTAGCACAGATACGCAGTATTTT
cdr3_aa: CASSVGGASTDTQYF

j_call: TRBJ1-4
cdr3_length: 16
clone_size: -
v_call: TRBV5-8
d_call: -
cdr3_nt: TGTGCCAGCAGCTCATTTCTCACAGGGAGGGTTGAAAAACTGTTTTTT
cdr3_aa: CASSSFLTGRVEKLFF

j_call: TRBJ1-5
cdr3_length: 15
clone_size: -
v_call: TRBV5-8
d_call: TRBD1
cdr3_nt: TGTGCCAGCACCGGGACAGGGAATGGCAATCAGCCCCAGCATTTT
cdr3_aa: CASTGTGNGNQPQHF

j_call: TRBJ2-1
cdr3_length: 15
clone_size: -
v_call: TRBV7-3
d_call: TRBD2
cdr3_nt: TGTGCCAGCAGCCTGACTAGCGGGGGGTACAATGAGCAGTTCTTC
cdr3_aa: CASSLTSGGYNEQFF

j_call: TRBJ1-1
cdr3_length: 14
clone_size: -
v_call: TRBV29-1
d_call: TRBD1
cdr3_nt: TGCAGCGTTGAACAGGGACAGCTGAACACTGAAGCTTTCTTT
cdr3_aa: CSVEQGQLNTEAFF

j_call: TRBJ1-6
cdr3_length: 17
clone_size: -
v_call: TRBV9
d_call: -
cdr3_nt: TGTGCCAGCAGCGTAGAATCAGGGGTCACCTATAATTCACCCCTCCACTTT
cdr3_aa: CASSVESGVTYNSPLHF

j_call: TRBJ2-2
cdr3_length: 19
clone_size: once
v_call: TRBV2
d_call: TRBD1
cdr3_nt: TGTGCCAGCATCGGTAGGGGGCTGTTTAGTGGATCGCGTACCGGGGAGCTGTTTTTT
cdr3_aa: CASIGRGLFSGSRTGELFF

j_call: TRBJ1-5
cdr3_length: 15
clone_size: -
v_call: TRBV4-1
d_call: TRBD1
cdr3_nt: TGCGCCAGCAGCCAAGTCCGACAGGGGGATCAGCCCCAGCATTTT
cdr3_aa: CASSQVRQGDQPQHF

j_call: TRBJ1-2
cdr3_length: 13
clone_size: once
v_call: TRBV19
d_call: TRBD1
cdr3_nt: TGTGCCAGTAGTATTGACAGGGCCGGGGGCTACACCTTC
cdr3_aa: CASSIDRAGGYTF

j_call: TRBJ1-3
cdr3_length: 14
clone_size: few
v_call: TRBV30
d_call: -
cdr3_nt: TGTGCCTGGAGTGGCGGAGGGATTGGAAACACCATATATTTT
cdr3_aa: CAWSGGGIGNTIYF

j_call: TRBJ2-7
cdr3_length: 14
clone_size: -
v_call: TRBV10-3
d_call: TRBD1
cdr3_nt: TGTGCCATCAGTGACTTGGGACAGGGAAAAGAGCAGTACTTC
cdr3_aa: CAISDLGQGKEQYF

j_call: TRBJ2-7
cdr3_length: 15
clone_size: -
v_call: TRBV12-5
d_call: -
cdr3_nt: TGTGCTAGTGGTCCCCCGGGGGAATTGGGCTACGAGCAGTACTTC
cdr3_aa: CASGPPGELGYEQYF

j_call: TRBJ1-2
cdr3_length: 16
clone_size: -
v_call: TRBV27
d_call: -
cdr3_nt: TGTGCCAGCAGTCCTCGACGTGCAGGGTTGGGACTAGGCTACACCTTC
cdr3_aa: CASSPRRAGLGLGYTF